A single T cell receptor (beta chain) is shown here with its context. Its antigen is still unknown. Per-nucleotide qualities are absent, and no much larger clonotype sits a single base away. The sample comes from a study of blood T cell repertoires in COVID-19 (dated by TCRdb to about 2020). Looking at the study overall: Collaborator samples came from the United States, Italy and Spain and covered acute and convalescent phases of COVID-19. The material from the prospective study consisted of cDNA or gDNA derived from T cells, B-cell-depleted T cells, or PBMCs. Deeply sampled blood TCRbeta repertoires from subjects exposed to, actively infected with, or recovered from COVID-19 were included in the dataset. A freely available public database, intended as a resource for researchers studying the immune response to SARS-CoV-2, is where the repertoires were released. Samples came from the ongoing ImmuneRACE study (first 160 participants) plus 1,254 subjects from 6 global collaborators. The sample metadata nearly always contained a de-identified subject ID, COVID-19 status, age in years and sex. Where available, HLA class I and class II types were obtained from metadata supplied by the sample provider rather than from assay-based typing. Beyond this particular receptor, the publication reports: The quantity of clinical and demographic metadata differed by source and by participant and was supplied without curation.

The immunoSEQ Assay, a bias-controlled multiplex PCR, was used to amplify TCRbeta CDR3 regions from genomic DNA. The study's own analysis went as follows. The number of nucleated cells in each sample was estimated by amplification of reference gene primers within the assay. To quantify the absolute abundance of each unique TCRbeta CDR3 rearrangement, sequence reads were collapsed and filtered. Productive Simpson clonality was computed per sample as the square root of Simpson's diversity index over productive rearrangements. Here the immuneACCESS table is served through TCRdb, limited to in-frame sequences with V and J called. Missing clones are a known gap in these copies; in checked studies unresolved V genes cover under half, and the rest lacks a known reason. V, J and clone size derive from that table, while D and trimming were established from the DNA sequence. The sample records around 200,000 clones, about 87% of which are singletons. 0.88% of the sample is taken by the ten largest.

The CDR3 measures 16 amino acids from cysteine to phenylalanine. The DNA shown is the 48-base CDR3, in frame from base 1. CDR1 and CDR2 are read off the germline V gene as MGHRA and YSYEKL. Here V drops 4 bases and J drops 5 bases, and the junction holds 13 bases not matched to any gene. A second Seattle source provided samples from volunteer blood donors who had recovered from COVID-19. The collaborating institutions used their own protocols to collect whole blood in K2EDTA tubes. Collaborator samples were shipped for TCRbeta analysis as frozen whole blood, isolated PBMCs, or DNA extracted from either sample type.

The rearranged segments are TRBV4-1 and TRBJ1-2, with 7 junctional bases fitting TRBD1. This receptor was taken from a woman aged 18-29 years who had recovered from COVID-19. Sequenced material: peripheral blood. The bases are TGCGCCAGCAGCCCCGGGGAGAGGGACAGAAGGTATGGCTACACCTTC. The encoded protein is CASSPGERDRRYGYTF.